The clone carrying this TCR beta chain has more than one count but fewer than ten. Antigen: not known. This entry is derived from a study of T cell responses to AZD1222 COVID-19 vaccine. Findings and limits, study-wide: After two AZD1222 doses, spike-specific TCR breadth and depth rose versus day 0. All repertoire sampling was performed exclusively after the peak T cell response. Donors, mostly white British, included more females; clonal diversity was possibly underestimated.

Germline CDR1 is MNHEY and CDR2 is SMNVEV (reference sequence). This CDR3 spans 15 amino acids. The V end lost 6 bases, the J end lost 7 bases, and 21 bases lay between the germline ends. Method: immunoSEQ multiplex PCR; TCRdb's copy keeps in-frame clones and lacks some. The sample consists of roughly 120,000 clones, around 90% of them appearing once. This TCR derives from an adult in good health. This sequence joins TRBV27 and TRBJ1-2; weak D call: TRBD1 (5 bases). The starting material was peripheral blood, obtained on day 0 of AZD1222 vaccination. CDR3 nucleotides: TGTGCCAGCAGCCCAGGTCCAGGGTACGGCGGTGGCTACACCTTC. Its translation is CASSPGPGYGGGYTF.